This is a list of T cell receptor beta chains from one sample in a study of blood T cell repertoires in COVID-19. Only in-frame clones appear in the TCRdb table, and some are missing; sequencing was by immunoSEQ multiplex PCR. The sample comprises 100,000 to 150,000 clones, about four fifths of which are singletons, and 12% rests with the top ten. Sequencing was carried out using peripheral blood. The receptors shown here come from a man aged 55 to 69 with acute or convalescent COVID-19. The CDR3 runs from the conserved cysteine through the conserved F or W. A D gene is named only where the DNA matches it firmly. Clone size is given for some rows only: seen once, a few or many times, or a class if the clone is expanded.

d_gene	v_gene	j_gene	abundance	CDR3nt	CDR3aa
-	TRBV3-1/TRBV3-2	TRBJ2-7	-	TGTGCCAGCAGCCAAGATGGGGGGTACGAGCAGTACTTC	CASSQDGGYEQYF
-	TRBV7-3	TRBJ2-3	-	TGTGCCAGCAGCTTAGGTGCTAATCCAGATACGCAGTATTTT	CASSLGANPDTQYF
-	TRBV10-2	TRBJ1-5	-	TGCGCCAGCGGGCCCAGGGCGCGCAATCAGCCCCAGCATTTT	CASGPRARNQPQHF
TRBD1	TRBV30	TRBJ2-7	-	TGTGCCTGGAGTACACAGGGGGTGGCCTACGAGCAGTACTTC	CAWSTQGVAYEQYF
-	TRBV9	TRBJ1-2	-	TGTGCCAGCAGCGTAGGAGGGGGTCGAAGCTATGGCTACACCTTC	CASSVGGGRSYGYTF
-	TRBV30	TRBJ2-7	-	TGTGCCTGGAGTGTTTCGAAGCGCTACACCTACGAGCAGTACTTC	CAWSVSKRYTYEQYF
-	TRBV3-1/TRBV3-2	TRBJ1-4	-	TGTGCCAGCAGTCAGTTACCCACCTCTAATGAAAAACTGTTTTTT	CASSQLPTSNEKLFF
-	TRBV28	TRBJ1-5	-	TGTGCCAGCACCTACGGGGATCAGCCCCAGCATTTT	CASTYGDQPQHF
TRBD1	TRBV25-1	TRBJ1-2	-	TGTGCCAGCAGTCAGGGGGACTATGGCTACACCTTC	CASSQGDYGYTF
-	TRBV28	TRBJ1-2	-	TGTGCCAGCAGTTTTTCTATGGGGCGGAATGGCTACACCTTC	CASSFSMGRNGYTF
TRBD1	TRBV19	TRBJ1-2	-	TGTGCCAGCACCTCAGGGGGCGCACAAGGGTATGGCTACACCTTC	CASTSGGAQGYGYTF
-	TRBV30	TRBJ1-1	-	TGTGCCTGGTGTGCGGGGATGTGGAGGAACACTGAAGCTTTCTTT	CAWCAGMWRNTEAFF
-	TRBV6-1	TRBJ2-7	-	TGTGCCAGCAGTGAAAATCTTGGACAGACATCCTACGAGCAGTACTTC	CASSENLGQTSYEQYF
-	TRBV11-2	TRBJ2-2	-	TGTGCCAGCAGCTTAGGCGGAGGTAACACCGGGGAGCTGTTTTTT	CASSLGGGNTGELFF
-	TRBV3-1/TRBV3-2	TRBJ1-6	-	TGTGCCAGCAGCTTCAACAGTTCACCCCTCCACTTT	CASSFNSSPLHF
-	TRBV4-1	TRBJ1-2	few	TGCGCCAGCAGCCTTCAGGCCGGGGGCTATGGCTACACCTTC	CASSLQAGGYGYTF
-	TRBV6-6	TRBJ1-6	few	TGTGCCACTAATCCGACAGGTTGGAATTCACCCCTCCACTTT	CATNPTGWNSPLHF
TRBD2	TRBV11-2	TRBJ2-1	once	TGTGCCAGCAGCAATCGACTAGCGGGATGGGATGAGCAGTTCTTC	CASSNRLAGWDEQFF
-	TRBV16	TRBJ2-1	-	TGTGCCAGCAGCCAATCTAGAACAGGGAATGAGCAGTTCTTC	CASSQSRTGNEQFF
-	TRBV5-1	TRBJ1-2	-	TGCGCCAGCAGCTTGAGTACAGGGTCGGTTGGCTACACCTTC	CASSLSTGSVGYTF
TRBD1	TRBV15	TRBJ1-4	-	TGTGCCACCAGCAGAGATCAGGGGGTACAAGAAAAACTGTTTTTT	CATSRDQGVQEKLFF
-	TRBV3-1/TRBV3-2	TRBJ1-5	-	TGTGCCAGCAGCCAAGTATTTGTGCGCCAATTCAATCAGCCCCAGCATTTT	CASSQVFVRQFNQPQHF
-	TRBV9	TRBJ2-1	-	TGTGCCAGCAGCGTAGGTCCTAGCTCCTACAATGAGCAGTTCTTC	CASSVGPSSYNEQFF
TRBD1	TRBV28	TRBJ1-2	-	TGTGCCAGCAGTTCAATGACAGGGACGGGCTATGGCTACACCTTC	CASSSMTGTGYGYTF
TRBD1	TRBV5-5	TRBJ2-2	-	TGTGCCAGCAGCTCGGGGAGAGGGACAGCCAACACCGGGGAGCTGTTTTTT	CASSSGRGTANTGELFF
TRBD1	TRBV5-1	TRBJ2-7	-	TGCGCCAGCAGCTCTTCGACAGGGGCCTACGAGCAGTACTTC	CASSSSTGAYEQYF
TRBD1	TRBV20-1	TRBJ1-1	-	TGCAGTGCTAGTAAACCGGGACAGGTTGAAGCTTTCTTT	CSASKPGQVEAFF
TRBD1	TRBV27	TRBJ1-2	-	TGTGCCAGCAGTTTCTCGACAGGGGGCGCAGATGGCTACACCTTC	CASSFSTGGADGYTF
TRBD2	TRBV7-3	TRBJ2-3	-	TGTGCCAGCAGCTTATGGGCGGGAGCGGCAGATACGCAGTATTTT	CASSLWAGAADTQYF